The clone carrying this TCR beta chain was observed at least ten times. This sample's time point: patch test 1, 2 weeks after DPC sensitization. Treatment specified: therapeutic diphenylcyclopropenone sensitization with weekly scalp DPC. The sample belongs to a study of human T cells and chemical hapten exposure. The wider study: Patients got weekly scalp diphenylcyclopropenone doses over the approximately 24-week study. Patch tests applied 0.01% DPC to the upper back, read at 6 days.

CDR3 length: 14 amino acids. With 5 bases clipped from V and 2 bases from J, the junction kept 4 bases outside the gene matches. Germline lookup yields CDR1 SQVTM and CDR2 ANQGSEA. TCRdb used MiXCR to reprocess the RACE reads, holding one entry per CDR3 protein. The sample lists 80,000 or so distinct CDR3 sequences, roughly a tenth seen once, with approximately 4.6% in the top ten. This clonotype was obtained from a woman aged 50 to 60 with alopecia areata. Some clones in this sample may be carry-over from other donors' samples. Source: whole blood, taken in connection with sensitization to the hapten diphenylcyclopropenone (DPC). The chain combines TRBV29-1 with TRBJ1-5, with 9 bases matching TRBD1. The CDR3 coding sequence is TGCAGCGTTCAGGGACAGGGTGGCAATCAGCCCCAGCATTTT. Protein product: CSVQGQGGNQPQHF.